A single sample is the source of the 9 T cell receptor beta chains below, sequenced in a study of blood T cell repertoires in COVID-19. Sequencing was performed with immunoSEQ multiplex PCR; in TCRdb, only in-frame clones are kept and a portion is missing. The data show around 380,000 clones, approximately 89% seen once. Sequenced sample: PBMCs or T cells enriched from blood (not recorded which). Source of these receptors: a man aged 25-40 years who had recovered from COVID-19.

This CDR3 reads CASGPLETGWDQPQHF. CDR3 DNA: TGTGCTAGTGGCCCTCTCGAGACAGGGTGGGATCAGCCCCAGCATTTT. J is TRBJ1-5 and V is TRBV12-5; 7 bases match TRBD1. V shed 6 bases and J 5 bases; nucleotides not matched to a gene: 13. Germline V gene sequence: CDR1 LGHNT, CDR2 FRNRAP. The CDR3 runs 16 residues. Full variable domain (rest looked up from reference TRBV12-5 and TRBJ1-5): DARVTQTPRHKVTEMGQEVTMRCQPILGHNTVFWYRQTMMQGLELLAYFRNRAPLDDSGMPKDRFSAEMPDATLATLKIQPSEPRDSAVYFCASGPLETGWDQPQHFGDGTRLSIL.

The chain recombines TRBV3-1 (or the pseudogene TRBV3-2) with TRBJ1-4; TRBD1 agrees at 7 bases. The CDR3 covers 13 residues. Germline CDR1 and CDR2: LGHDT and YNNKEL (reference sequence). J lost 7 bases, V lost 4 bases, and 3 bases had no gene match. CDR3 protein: CASSLKGAEKLFF. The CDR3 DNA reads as TGTGCCAGCAGCCTGAAGGGGGCTGAAAAACTGTTTTTT.

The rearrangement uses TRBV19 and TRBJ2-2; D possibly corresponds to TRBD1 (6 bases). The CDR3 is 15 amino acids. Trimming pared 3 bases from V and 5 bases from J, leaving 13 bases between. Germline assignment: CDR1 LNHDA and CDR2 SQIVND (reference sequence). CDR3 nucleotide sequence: TGTGCCAGTAGTATCCTTGGCAGGGGTACCGGGGAGCTGTTTTTT. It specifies CASSILGRGTGELFF.

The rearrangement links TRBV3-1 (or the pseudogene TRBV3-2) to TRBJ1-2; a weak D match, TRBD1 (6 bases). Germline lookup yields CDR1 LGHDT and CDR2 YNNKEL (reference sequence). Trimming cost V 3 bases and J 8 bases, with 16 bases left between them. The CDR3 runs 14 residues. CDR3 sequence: CASSQTPRGGGYTF. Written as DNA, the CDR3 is TGTGCCAGCAGCCAGACACCCAGGGGCGGGGGCTACACCTTC.

The CDR3 DNA sequence: TGTGCCAGTAGTATGGAGTCCCACTTCACTGAAGCTTTCTTT. Amino acids: CASSMESHFTEAFF. The chain is built from TRBV19 and TRBJ1-1; no clear D gene. The V end lost 3 bases, the J end lost 4 bases, and 12 bases lay between the germline ends. The CDR3 extends over 14 amino acids. The V gene's germline CDR1 is LNHDA and CDR2 SQIVND (reference sequence).

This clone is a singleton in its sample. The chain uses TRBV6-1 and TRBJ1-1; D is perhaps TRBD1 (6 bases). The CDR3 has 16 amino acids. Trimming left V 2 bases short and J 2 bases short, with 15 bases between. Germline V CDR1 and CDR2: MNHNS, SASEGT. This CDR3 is CASSEWDGQLNTEAFF. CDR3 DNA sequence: TGTGCCAGCAGTGAATGGGATGGACAGCTTAACACTGAAGCTTTCTTT.

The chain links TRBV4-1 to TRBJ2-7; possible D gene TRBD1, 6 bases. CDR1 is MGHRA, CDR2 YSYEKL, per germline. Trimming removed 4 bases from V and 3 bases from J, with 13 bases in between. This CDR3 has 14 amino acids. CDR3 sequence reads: CASSPWTEGYEQYF. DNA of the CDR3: TGCGCCAGCAGCCCCTGGACAGAAGGCTACGAGCAGTACTTC.

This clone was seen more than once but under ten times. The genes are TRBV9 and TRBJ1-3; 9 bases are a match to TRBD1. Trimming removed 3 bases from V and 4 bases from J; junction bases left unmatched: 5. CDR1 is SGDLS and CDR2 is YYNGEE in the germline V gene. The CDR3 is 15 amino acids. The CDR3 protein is CASSAGDRDGNTIYF. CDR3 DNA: TGTGCCAGCAGCGCAGGGGACAGGGACGGAAACACCATATATTTT.

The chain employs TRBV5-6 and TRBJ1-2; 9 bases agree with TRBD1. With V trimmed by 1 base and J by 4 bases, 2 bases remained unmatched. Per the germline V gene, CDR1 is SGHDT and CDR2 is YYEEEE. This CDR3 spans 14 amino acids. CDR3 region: CASSLTGGFYGYTF. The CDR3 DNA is TGTGCCAGCAGCTTGACAGGGGGCTTCTATGGCTACACCTTC.